Below are 4 T cell receptor beta chains sequenced from a single sample in a study of regulatory T cells in long-lasting Graves disease (dated by TCRdb to the early 2020s). Library prep was done by multiplex PCR. TCRdb names Illumina HiSeq 4000 as the instrument used. TCR beta libraries were built with iRepertoire HTBI primers and Arm-PCR amplification of CDR3 regions. TCRdb itself trimmed the public reads at Q25 with fastp, ran MiXCR and retained productive beta chains. One record per CDR3 amino acid sequence lists the most common genes and DNA. The sample table contains 440,000 or so distinct CDR3 sequences; only one count was recorded for about a sixth of them. Roughly 10% of the sample lies in the top ten. What the time point label conveys for this sample: newly diagnosed GD, antithyroid drugs for less than 3 months. RNA was extracted from PBMCs in TRIzol for both TCR sequencing and RNA sequencing.

The data were also submitted as part of a second study, on T cells in Graves' hyperthyroidism and ophthalmopathy.

The input for sequencing was peripheral blood mononuclear cells (PBMCs), taken at new diagnosis, from a patient treated with antithyroid drugs. These receptors originate from a woman aged 25 to 39 with Graves disease. Donor details come from another sample of the same person, matched by shared clones.

The chain uses TRBV30 and TRBJ1-1, with D unclear. Trimming left V 2 bases short and J 6 bases short, with 10 bases between. The CDR3 spans 12 residues. Germline CDR1 is GTSNPN and CDR2 is SVGIG (reference sequence). The CDR3 spells CAWSLNRAEAFF. The CDR3 DNA reads as TGTGCCTGGAGTCTTAACCGGGCTGAAGCTTTCTTT.

In its sample, this clonotype was seen many times. V usage is TRBV20-1 and J usage is TRBJ2-3; TRBD2 matches at 8 bases. CDR3 length: 16 residues. Germline-derived CDR1 and CDR2 are DFQATT and SNEGSKA (reference sequence). V lost 6 bases and J lost 1; bases outside the gene matches: 12. CDR3 residues: CSAHERREDGTDTQYF. DNA of the CDR3: TGCAGTGCCCATGAGAGGCGGGAGGATGGCACAGATACGCAGTATTTT.

The chain uses TRBV28 and TRBJ2-5; the match to TRBD1 covers 9 bases. The CDR3 extends over 19 amino acids. Germline assignment: CDR1 MDHEN and CDR2 SYDVKM. J was trimmed by 2 bases and V by 4 bases; bases with no gene match: 17. The CDR3 DNA is TGTGCCAGCAGTTCCCCGGGACAGGGCCTTACTTTAATACAAGAGACCCAGTACTTC. Its protein product is CASSSPGQGLTLIQETQYF.

Concerning this clonotype itself: A read error is possible here, since a much larger clone lies one base away. V and J are TRBV4-1 and TRBJ1-1, with D tentatively TRBD1 (6 bases). This CDR3 region has 15 residues. The germline V gene has CDR1 MGHRA and CDR2 YSYEKL. DNA of the CDR3: TGCGCCAGCAGCCATCCCGGACGGCGGGACACTGCAGCTTTCTTT. Residues: CASSHPGRRDTAAFF.